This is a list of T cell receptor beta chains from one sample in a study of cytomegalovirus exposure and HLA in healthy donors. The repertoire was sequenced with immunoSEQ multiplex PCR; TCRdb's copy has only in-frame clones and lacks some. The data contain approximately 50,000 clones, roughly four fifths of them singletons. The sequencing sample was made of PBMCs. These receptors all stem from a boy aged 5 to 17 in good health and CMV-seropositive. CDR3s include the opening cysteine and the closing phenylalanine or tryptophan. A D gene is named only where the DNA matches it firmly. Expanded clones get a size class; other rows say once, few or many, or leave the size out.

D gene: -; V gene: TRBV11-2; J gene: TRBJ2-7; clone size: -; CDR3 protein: CASSFSRLEQYF; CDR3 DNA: TGTGCCAGCAGCTTCTCACGACTCGAGCAGTACTTC
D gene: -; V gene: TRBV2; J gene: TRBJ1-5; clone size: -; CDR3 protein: CASSEARGGGRNQPQHF; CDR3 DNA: TGTGCCAGCAGTGAAGCGCGGGGAGGAGGGCGCAATCAGCCCCAGCATTTT
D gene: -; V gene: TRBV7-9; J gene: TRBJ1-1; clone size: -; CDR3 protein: CASSFYGGTEAFF; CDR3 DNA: TGTGCCAGCAGCTTTTACGGAGGGACTGAAGCTTTCTTT
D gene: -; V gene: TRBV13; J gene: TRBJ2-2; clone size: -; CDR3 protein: CASSANTGILAGELFF; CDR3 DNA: TGTGCCAGCAGCGCCAATACAGGGATCTTGGCCGGGGAGCTGTTTTTT
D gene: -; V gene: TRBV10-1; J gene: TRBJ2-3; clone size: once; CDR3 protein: CASSEGGSSRDTQYF; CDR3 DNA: TGCGCCAGCAGTGAGGGCGGATCATCCCGAGATACGCAGTATTTT
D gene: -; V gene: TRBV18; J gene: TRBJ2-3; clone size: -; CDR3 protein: CASSPGQGKPDTQYF; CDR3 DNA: TGTGCCAGCTCACCTGGACAAGGAAAACCAGATACGCAGTATTTT
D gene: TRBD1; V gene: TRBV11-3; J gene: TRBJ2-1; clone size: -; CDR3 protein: CASSLRTGGTDEQFF; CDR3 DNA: TGTGCCAGCAGCTTAAGGACAGGGGGCACCGATGAGCAGTTCTTC
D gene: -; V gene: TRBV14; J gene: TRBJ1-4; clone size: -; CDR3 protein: CASSLAGAVGEKLFF; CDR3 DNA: TGTGCCAGCAGCCTTGCGGGGGCGGTCGGTGAAAAACTGTTTTTT
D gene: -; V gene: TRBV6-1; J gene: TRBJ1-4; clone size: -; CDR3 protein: CATKDQANEKLFF; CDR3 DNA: TGTGCCACCAAAGACCAGGCCAATGAAAAACTGTTTTTT
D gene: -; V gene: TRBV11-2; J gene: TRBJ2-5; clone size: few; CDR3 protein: CASSFQGFSEQYF; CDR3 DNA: TGTGCCAGCAGCTTTCAGGGTTTCTCGGAGCAGTACTTC
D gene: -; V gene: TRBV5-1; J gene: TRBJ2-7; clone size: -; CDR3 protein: CASSGMNRVRYDEQYF; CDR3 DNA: TGCGCCAGCAGCGGAATGAACAGGGTGAGGTACGACGAGCAGTACTTC
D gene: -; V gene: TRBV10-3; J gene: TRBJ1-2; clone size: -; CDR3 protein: CAASGMSYGYTF; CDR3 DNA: TGTGCCGCCAGCGGGATGAGCTATGGCTACACCTTC
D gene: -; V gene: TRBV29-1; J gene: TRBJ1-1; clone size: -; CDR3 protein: CSVLPGHQPVAFF; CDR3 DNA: TGCAGCGTTCTACCGGGACATCAACCAGTGGCTTTCTTT
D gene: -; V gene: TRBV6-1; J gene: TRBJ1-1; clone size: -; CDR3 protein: CASSDESRTEAFF; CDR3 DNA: TGTGCCAGCAGTGATGAAAGTCGGACTGAAGCTTTCTTT
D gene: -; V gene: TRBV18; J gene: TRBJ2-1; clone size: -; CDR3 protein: CASSEQGSNEQFF; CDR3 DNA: TGTGCCAGCTCCGAACAGGGCTCAAATGAGCAGTTCTTC
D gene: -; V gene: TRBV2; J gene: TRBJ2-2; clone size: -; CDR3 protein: CASSQVGLMNTGELFF; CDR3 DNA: TGTGCCAGCAGTCAAGTGGGCTTGATGAACACCGGGGAGCTGTTTTTT
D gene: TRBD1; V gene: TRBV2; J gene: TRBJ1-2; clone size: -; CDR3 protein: CASSNGQGADGYTF; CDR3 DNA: TGTGCCAGCAGTAATGGACAGGGGGCGGATGGCTACACCTTC
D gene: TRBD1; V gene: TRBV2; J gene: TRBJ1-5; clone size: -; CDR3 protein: CASRGTGGVVEKPQHF; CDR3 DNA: TGTGCCAGCAGGGGGACAGGGGGGGTTGTTGAGAAGCCCCAGCATTTT
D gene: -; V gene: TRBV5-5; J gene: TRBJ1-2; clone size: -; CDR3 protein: CASSQGQPNYGYTF; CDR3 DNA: TGTGCCAGCAGCCAAGGACAGCCTAACTATGGCTACACCTTC
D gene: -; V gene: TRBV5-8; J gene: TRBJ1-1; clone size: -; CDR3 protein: CASSPGIAWGVEYLVAEAFF; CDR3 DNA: TGTGCCAGCAGCCCTGGCATAGCGTGGGGGGTTGAATATCTAGTCGCTGAAGCTTTCTTT
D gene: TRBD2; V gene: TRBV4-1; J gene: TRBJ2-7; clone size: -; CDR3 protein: CASSRSGTSGWDEQYF; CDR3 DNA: TGCGCCAGCAGCCGCTCGGGGACTAGCGGATGGGACGAGCAGTACTTC
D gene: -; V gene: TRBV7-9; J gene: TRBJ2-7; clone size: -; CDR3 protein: CSSSLVGSVPVGEQYF; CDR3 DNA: TGTTCCAGCAGCTTAGTCGGGTCGGTGCCCGTCGGCGAGCAGTACTTC
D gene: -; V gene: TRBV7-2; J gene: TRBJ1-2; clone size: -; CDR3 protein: CASSLGPANYGYTF; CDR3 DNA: TGTGCCAGCAGCTTAGGGCCAGCTAACTATGGCTACACCTTC
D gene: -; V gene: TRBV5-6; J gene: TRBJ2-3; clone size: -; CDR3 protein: CASSFSGGRGADTQYF; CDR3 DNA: TGTGCCAGCAGCTTCTCGGGCGGGCGTGGGGCAGATACGCAGTATTTT
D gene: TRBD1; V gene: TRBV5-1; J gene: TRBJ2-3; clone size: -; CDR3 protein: CASSLGRTGTDTQYF; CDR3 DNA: TGCGCCAGCAGCTTGGGCCGGACAGGGACAGATACGCAGTATTTT
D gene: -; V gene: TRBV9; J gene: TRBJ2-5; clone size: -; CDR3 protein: CASSVGDTETQYF; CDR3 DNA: TGTGCCAGCAGCGTCGGGGATACGGAGACCCAGTACTTC
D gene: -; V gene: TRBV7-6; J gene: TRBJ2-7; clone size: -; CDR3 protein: CASSLGGLYEQYF; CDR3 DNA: TGTGCCAGCAGCTTAGGAGGCCTCTACGAGCAGTACTTC
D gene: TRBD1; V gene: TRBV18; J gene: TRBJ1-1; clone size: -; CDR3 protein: CASSPLDREDEAFF; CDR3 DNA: TGTGCCAGCTCACCCTTGGACAGGGAAGATGAAGCTTTCTTT
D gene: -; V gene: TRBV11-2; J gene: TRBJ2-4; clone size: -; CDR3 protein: CASKALAKNIQYF; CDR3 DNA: TGTGCCAGCAAAGCCCTAGCCAAAAACATTCAGTACTTC
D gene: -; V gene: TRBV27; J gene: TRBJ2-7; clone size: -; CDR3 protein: CASSPFGGRSFQYF; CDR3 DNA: TGTGCCAGCAGTCCATTTGGGGGCAGGAGCTTTCAGTACTTC
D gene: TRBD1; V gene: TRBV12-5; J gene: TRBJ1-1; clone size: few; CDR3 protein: CASGPGQAEAFF; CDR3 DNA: TGTGCTAGTGGTCCTGGACAGGCAGAAGCTTTCTTT
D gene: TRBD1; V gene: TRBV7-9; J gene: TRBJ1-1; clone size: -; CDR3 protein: CSSSLGQGYTEAFF; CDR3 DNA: TGTTCCAGCAGCTTGGGACAGGGATATACTGAAGCTTTCTTT
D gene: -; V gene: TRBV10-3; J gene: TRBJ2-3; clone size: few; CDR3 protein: CAISVSGTSTDTQYF; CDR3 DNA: TGTGCCATCAGTGTGTCCGGGACAAGCACAGATACGCAGTATTTT
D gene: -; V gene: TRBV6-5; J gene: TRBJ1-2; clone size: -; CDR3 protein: CASSWSQGGLSGYTF; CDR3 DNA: TGTGCCAGCAGTTGGTCGCAGGGTGGGCTTTCTGGCTACACCTTC
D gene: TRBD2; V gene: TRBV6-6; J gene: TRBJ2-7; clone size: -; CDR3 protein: CASSFRTSGTPYEQYF; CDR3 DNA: TGTGCCAGCAGCTTCCGGACTAGCGGGACCCCCTACGAGCAGTACTTC
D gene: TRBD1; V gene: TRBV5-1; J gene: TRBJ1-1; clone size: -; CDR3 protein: CASRSGQGIAEAFF; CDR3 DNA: TGCGCCAGCAGGTCGGGACAGGGGATCGCTGAAGCTTTCTTT
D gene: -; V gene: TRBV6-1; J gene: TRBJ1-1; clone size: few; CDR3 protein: CASSELAANTEAFF; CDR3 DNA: TGTGCCAGCAGTGAACTGGCCGCGAACACTGAAGCTTTCTTT
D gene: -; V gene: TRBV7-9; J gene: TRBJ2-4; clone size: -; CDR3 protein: CSSSLGHGELAKNIQYF; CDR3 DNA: TGTTCCAGCAGCTTAGGGCACGGGGAACTAGCCAAAAACATTCAGTACTTC
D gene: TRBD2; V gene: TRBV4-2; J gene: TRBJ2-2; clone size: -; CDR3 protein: CASSERGSTGELFF; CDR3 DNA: TGTGCCAGCAGCGAGCGGGGGAGCACCGGGGAGCTGTTTTTT
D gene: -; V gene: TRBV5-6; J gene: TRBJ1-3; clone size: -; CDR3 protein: CANSLIGNTIYF; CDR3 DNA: TGTGCCAACAGCTTGATAGGAAACACCATATATTTT
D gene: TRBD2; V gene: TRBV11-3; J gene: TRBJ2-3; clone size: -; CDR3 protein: CASSLASGRADTQYF; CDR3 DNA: TGTGCCAGCAGCTTGGCCAGCGGGAGGGCAGATACGCAGTATTTT
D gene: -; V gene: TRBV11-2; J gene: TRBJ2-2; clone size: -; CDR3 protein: CASSFSGRPTGELFF; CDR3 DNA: TGTGCCAGCAGCTTTTCGGGGAGACCCACCGGGGAGCTGTTTTTT
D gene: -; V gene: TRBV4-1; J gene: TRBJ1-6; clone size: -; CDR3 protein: CASSQGLSNSPLHF; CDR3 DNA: TGCGCCAGCAGCCAGGGCTTAAGTAATTCACCCCTCCACTTT
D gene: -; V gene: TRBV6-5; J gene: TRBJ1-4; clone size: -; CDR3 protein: CASSLNEKLFF; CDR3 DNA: TGTGCCAGCAGCCTGAATGAAAAACTGTTTTTT
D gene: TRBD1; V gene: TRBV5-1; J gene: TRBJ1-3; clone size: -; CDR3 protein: CASSPTTGRSGNTIYF; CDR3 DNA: TGCGCCAGCAGCCCAACGACAGGGCGCTCTGGAAACACCATATATTTT
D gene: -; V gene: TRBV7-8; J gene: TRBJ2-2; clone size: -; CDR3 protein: CASSLKRVGTGELFF; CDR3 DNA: TGTGCCAGCAGCCTCAAGAGGGTAGGCACCGGGGAGCTGTTTTTT
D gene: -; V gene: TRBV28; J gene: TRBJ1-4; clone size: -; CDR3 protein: CASRPGYRANEKLFF; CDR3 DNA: TGTGCCAGCAGACCAGGGTACAGGGCTAATGAAAAACTGTTTTTT
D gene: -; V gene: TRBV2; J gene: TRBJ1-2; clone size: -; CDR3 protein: CASREGRGSYYGYTF; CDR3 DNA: TGTGCCAGCAGGGAAGGACGGGGGTCATACTATGGCTACACCTTC
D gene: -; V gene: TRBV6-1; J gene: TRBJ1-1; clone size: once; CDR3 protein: CASTHRFGEAFF; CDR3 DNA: TGTGCCAGCACTCACCGCTTCGGTGAAGCTTTCTTT
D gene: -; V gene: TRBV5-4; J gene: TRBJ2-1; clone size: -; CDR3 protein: CASSLKLAPYNEQFF; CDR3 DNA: TGTGCCAGCAGCTTGAAACTAGCACCTTACAATGAGCAGTTCTTC
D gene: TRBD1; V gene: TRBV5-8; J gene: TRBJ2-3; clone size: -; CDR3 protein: CASSWNRGLTDTQYF; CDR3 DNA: TGTGCCAGCAGCTGGAACAGGGGGCTCACAGATACGCAGTATTTT
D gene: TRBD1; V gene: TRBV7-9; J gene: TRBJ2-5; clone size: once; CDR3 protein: CASRLSGGWQETQYF; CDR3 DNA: TGTGCCAGCAGATTATCAGGGGGTTGGCAAGAGACCCAGTACTTC
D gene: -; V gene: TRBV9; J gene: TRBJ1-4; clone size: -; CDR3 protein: CASSALGAGTREKLFF; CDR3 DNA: TGTGCCAGCAGCGCATTGGGCGCGGGGACTCGGGAAAAACTGTTTTTT
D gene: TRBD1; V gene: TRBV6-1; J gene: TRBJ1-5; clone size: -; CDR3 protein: CASSVRTGNDQPQHF; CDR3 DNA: TGTGCCAGCAGTGTCAGGACAGGGAACGATCAGCCCCAGCATTTT
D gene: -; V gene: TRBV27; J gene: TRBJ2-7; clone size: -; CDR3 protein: CASSGIPSHEQYF; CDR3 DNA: TGTGCCAGCAGCGGGATCCCAAGCCACGAGCAGTACTTC